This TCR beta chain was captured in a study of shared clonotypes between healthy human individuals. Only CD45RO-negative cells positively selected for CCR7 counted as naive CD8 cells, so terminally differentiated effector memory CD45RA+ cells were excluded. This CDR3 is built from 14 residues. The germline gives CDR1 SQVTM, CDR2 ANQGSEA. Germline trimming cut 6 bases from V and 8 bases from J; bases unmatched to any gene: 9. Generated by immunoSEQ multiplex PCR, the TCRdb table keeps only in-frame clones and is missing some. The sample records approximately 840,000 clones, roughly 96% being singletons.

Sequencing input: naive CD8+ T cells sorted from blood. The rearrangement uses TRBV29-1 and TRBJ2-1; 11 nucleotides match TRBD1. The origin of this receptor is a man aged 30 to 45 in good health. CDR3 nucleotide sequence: TGCAGCGTGGTGGACAGGGGGCTTTTGGATGAGCAGTTCTTC. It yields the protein CSVVDRGLLDEQFF.